These 20 T cell receptor beta chains share one sample of origin, sequenced in a study of long-term antiretroviral therapy in people with HIV. The immunoSEQ assay was v3.0, run at survey level. The assay was immunoSEQ multiplex PCR, and TCRdb's table has in-frame clones only and misses some. This sample has 28,000 or so clones; 80% to 90% occur once, and the top ten carry about 4%. The starting material was unsorted PBMCs, obtained 0.8 years before starting antiretroviral therapy. The receptors were gathered from a man younger than 30 with HIV.

This chain joins TRBV6-1 and TRBJ2-2; TRBD2 aligns across 7 bases. The V and J ends lost 8 bases and 4 bases, in that order; junction bases with no gene match: 7. This CDR3 is built from 14 residues. CDR1 MNHNS and CDR2 SASEGT come from the germline V gene. The CDR3 bases are TGTGCCAGCCATGGGGGAGGGATCACCGGGGAGCTGTTTTTT. Translation gives CASHGGGITGELFF.

The V gene is TRBV11-3, the J gene TRBJ2-7, with unresolved D. Deletions cut 0 bases from V and 0 bases from J, with 3 bases between. This CDR3 comprises 13 residues. Germline CDR1 reads SGHNT; CDR2 reads YENEEA. CDR3 in amino acids: CASSLDSSYEQYF. CDR3 bases: TGTGCCAGCAGCTTAGACAGCTCCTACGAGCAGTACTTC.

J is TRBJ2-1 and V is TRBV2; D may match TRBD1 or TRBD2 (6 bases each). Trimming pared 4 bases from V and 4 bases from J, leaving 17 bases between. The CDR3 consists of 16 residues. Germline CDR1 reads SNHLY; CDR2 reads FYNNEI. The CDR3 sequence is CASSGGLAWAYNEQFF. Written as DNA, the CDR3 is TGTGCCAGCAGTGGGGGGCTAGCGTGGGCATACAATGAGCAGTTCTTC.

This sequence joins TRBV5-4 and TRBJ2-5; no reliable D call. CDR1 and CDR2 from the germline V gene are SGHNT and YYREEE (reference sequence). Trimming removed 3 bases from V and 5 bases from J, with 11 bases in between. This CDR3 region has 13 residues. CDR3 residues: CASSSKGLETQYF. The CDR3 nucleotides read TGTGCCAGCAGCTCAAAAGGTTTGGAGACCCAGTACTTC.

This chain joins TRBV11-2 and TRBJ1-1; the match to TRBD1 covers 8 bases. The germline V gene encodes CDR1 SGHAT and CDR2 FQNNGV. V trimming: 3 bases; J trimming: 1 base; junction bases outside the gene matches: 1. CDR3 length: 14 amino acids. The CDR3 here is CASSFGTGNTEAFF. As DNA, the CDR3 is TGTGCCAGCAGCTTTGGGACAGGGAACACTGAAGCTTTCTTT.

The chain uses TRBV5-1 and TRBJ1-1; D is unresolved. This CDR3 comprises 13 residues. The V gene lost 0 bases and the J gene lost 1 base, with 4 bases spanning the gap. Germline V gene lookup returns CDR1 SGHRS and CDR2 YFSETQ. The DNA for the CDR3 is TGCGCCAGCAGCTTGGGGGCGAACACTGAAGCTTTCTTT. Translating it yields CASSLGANTEAFF.

The V call is TRBV7-8, the J call TRBJ2-1; 9 bases agree with TRBD2. Germline assignment: CDR1 SGHVS and CDR2 FQNEAQ. The CDR3 runs 14 residues. Losses at the gene ends were 1 base for V and 8 bases for J; bases not matched to a gene: 3. CDR3 amino acids: CASSLGSGGYEQFF. The DNA of the CDR3 is TGTGCCAGCAGCTTAGGGAGCGGGGGGTATGAGCAGTTCTTC.

The chain employs TRBV5-1 and TRBJ1-2, with D hard to call. Germline V lookup: CDR1 SGHRS, CDR2 YFSETQ. V was trimmed by 0 bases and J by 8 bases, leaving 11 bases between them. The CDR3 loop spans 13 amino acids. DNA for the CDR3: TGCGCCAGCAGCTTGGAGGGAGGCGTCGGCTACACCTTC. Encoded protein: CASSLEGGVGYTF.

The chain is built from TRBV6-6 and TRBJ1-1; D gene unclear. This CDR3 comprises 11 residues. The V end lost 11 bases, the J end lost 6 bases, and 13 bases lay between the germline ends. Germline values: CDR1 MNHNY, CDR2 SVGAGI (reference sequence). CDR3 region: CACSRASEAFF. DNA for the CDR3: TGTGCCTGCTCTCGGGCCTCTGAAGCTTTCTTT.

This clone was observed a single time. CDR3 bases: TGTGCCAGTAGTTCCTGGGTCTTACACCGGATAAACACCATATATTTT. It encodes CASSSWVLHRINTIYF. V and J are TRBV19 and TRBJ1-3, with D unresolved. From germline, CDR1 is LNHDA and CDR2 SQIVND (reference sequence). This CDR3 spans 16 amino acids. Trimming stripped 5 bases from V and 6 bases from J, with 20 bases between.

The CDR3 DNA reads TGTGCCAGCAGCGAAGCGTACCTGGGGGCGGGATATGGCTACACCTTC. This translates into CASSEAYLGAGYGYTF. This chain uses TRBV5-6 with TRBJ1-2; perhaps TRBD1 as D (6 bases). The CDR3 loop spans 16 amino acids. Per germline, CDR1 SGHDT and CDR2 YYEEEE. V was trimmed by 4 bases and J by 5 bases, leaving 21 bases between them.

The chain uses TRBV9 and TRBJ1-3, with a weak D call TRBD1 (6 bases). The CDR3 extends over 14 amino acids. V was clipped by 3 bases and J by 0 bases, with 7 bases between them. The V gene's germline CDR1 is SGDLS and CDR2 YYNGEE. DNA of the CDR3: TGTGCCAGCAGCGCGGACAGCTCTGGAAACACCATATATTTT. The encoded protein is CASSADSSGNTIYF.

This clone has just one count. The chain has TRBV1 and TRBJ2-1; TRBD2 is taken as the D call from the table, unchecked against the DNA. TRBV1 is noted as a pseudogene. The CDR3 is made up of 15 amino acids. For the CDR3, the DNA is TGCACCAGCAGCCAAGAATCTAGCGAGGGGAGTGGGCAGTTCTTC. This gives the protein CTSSQESSEGSGQFF.

V and J are TRBV7-3 and TRBJ2-3; the match to TRBD2 covers 11 bases. V dropped 1 base and J dropped 3; count of bases not matched to a gene: 9. The length of the CDR3 is 18 residues. The germline CDR1 and CDR2 sequences are SGHTA and FQGTGA. The CDR3 DNA is TGTGCCAGCAGCTTAAAAGCGTTGGGACTAGCGGTGACAGATACGCAGTATTTT. Its translation: CASSLKALGLAVTDTQYF.

The chain links TRBV27 to TRBJ1-2; D is perhaps TRBD1 (6 bases). The CDR3 is made up of 13 amino acids. V was shortened by 6 bases and J by 3 bases, with 11 bases between the two germline ends. Germline CDR1 is MNHEY and CDR2 is SMNVEV (reference sequence). CDR3 protein: CASRATGYYGYTF. Here the CDR3 DNA reads TGTGCCAGCAGGGCTACAGGGTACTATGGCTACACCTTC.

The chain uses TRBV2 and TRBJ2-7; D possibly matches TRBD1 or TRBD2 (5 bases each). In germline, CDR1 is SNHLY, CDR2 FYNNEI. The CDR3 runs 13 residues. V gave up 4 bases and J gave up 3 bases, with 10 bases separating them. CDR3 residues: CASSAGRNYEQYF. In nucleotides, the CDR3 is TGTGCCAGCAGTGCGGGACGGAACTACGAGCAGTACTTC.

The chain couples TRBV6-5 to TRBJ1-5; D call uncertain. CDR3 length: 14 amino acids. Looked up from germline, CDR1 is MNHEY and CDR2 is SVGAGI. V was pared by 10 bases and J by 5 bases, with 18 bases between. CDR3 nucleotide sequence: TGTGCCACCGGTCGTGGGGTCGGGGATCAGCCCCAGCATTTT. Translation gives CATGRGVGDQPQHF.

Sample share makes this clone medium-sized. Here the CDR3 reads CASSPGQGGNEQFF. The CDR3 region has the DNA TGTGCCAGCAGTCCCGGGCAGGGGGGAAATGAGCAGTTCTTC. The chain employs TRBV6-6 and TRBJ2-1; D is possibly TRBD1 (7 bases). The CDR3 loop spans 14 amino acids. Germline values: CDR1 MNHNY, CDR2 SVGAGI (reference sequence). Trimming removed 5 bases from V and 7 bases from J, with 15 bases in between.

The chain's CDR3 is CASSIRAGVDIQYF. CDR3 sequence (DNA): TGTGCCAGTAGTATAAGGGCAGGGGTTGACATTCAGTACTTC. The rearrangement joins TRBV19 to TRBJ2-4; weak D call: TRBD1 (6 bases). CDR3 size: 14 residues. Germline CDR1 reads LNHDA; CDR2 reads SQIVND (reference sequence). Trimming took 2 bases from V and 8 from J, leaving 13 bases between them.

The chain recombines TRBV27 with TRBJ2-7; unclear D gene. This CDR3 is 13 amino acids long. Trimming pared 5 bases from V and 3 bases from J, leaving 11 bases between. CDR1 and CDR2 (germline): MNHEY, SMNVEV (reference sequence). CDR3 amino acids: CASSTSGFYEQYF. DNA of the CDR3: TGTGCCAGCAGTACATCAGGATTCTACGAGCAGTACTTC.